Sequencing of this T cell receptor (beta chain) was carried out in a study of T cells in Graves' hyperthyroidism and ophthalmopathy. Across the whole study: Blood was drawn when the patient was first diagnosed and still untreated. Study results and limitations: Most thyroid clonotypes with frequency above 0.001 were detected in blood.

This clonotype has only a few counts. Antigen specificity is unknown. Uncontrolled infection, other autoimmune disease, pregnancy or lactation disqualified patients from enrolment. The TCR beta CDR3 regions underwent amplification using RNA transcripts as the source. First-round RT-PCR of the TCR CDR3 relied on the HTBI primer set. Each CDR3 protein is one row after TCRdb ran MiXCR on the multiplex PCR reads. Among some 600,000 distinct CDR3 sequences listed, more than 11% were seen once. The CDR3 is 14 amino acids. The junction had 11 bases not matched to a gene; V was cut back by 6 bases and J by 9 bases. CDR1 is SGHTA and CDR2 is FQGTGA in the germline V gene.

Source material: blood. The source is a young woman with Graves' hyperthyroidism that later progressed to Graves' ophthalmopathy. The chain carries TRBV7-3 and TRBJ2-1, with 7 positions matching TRBD1. CDR3 DNA: TGTGCCAGCAGTTACGGACAGGTGGGGAGTGAGCAGTTCTTC. It encodes CASSYGQVGSEQFF.